This entry lists 19 T cell receptor beta chains sequenced from one sample in a study of shared clonotypes between healthy human individuals. The data were produced by immunoSEQ multiplex PCR, yet TCRdb's version contains in-frame clones alone and is incomplete. The table records hundreds of thousands of clones, around 96% of them present only once. Naive CD8 cells, CD45RO-negative and positively selected for CCR7, excluded terminally differentiated effector memory CD45RA+ cells. The sequenced sample was naive CD8+ T cells sorted from blood. These receptor sequences come from a woman between 25 and 40 years old in good health.

The V call is TRBV9, the J call TRBJ2-7; 7 positions agree with TRBD1. V lost 4 bases and J lost 6; bases outside the gene matches: 13. CDR1 is SGDLS and CDR2 is YYNGEE in the germline V gene. The CDR3 consists of 15 residues. Here the CDR3 DNA reads TGTGCCAGCAGCCCACAAACTTACAGGGGTCGCGAGCAGTACTTC. The encoded protein is CASSPQTYRGREQYF.

CDR3 in amino acids: CASSYFPGPLTEAFF. CDR3 nucleotides: TGTGCCAGCAGTTACTTCCCAGGGCCACTCACTGAAGCTTTCTTT. The chain is built from TRBV6-5 and TRBJ1-1; TRBD1 might be the D (5 bases). CDR3 size: 15 residues. The V end lost 1 base, the J end lost 4 bases, and 13 bases lay between the germline ends. Germline-derived CDR1 and CDR2 are MNHEY and SVGAGI.

The chain uses TRBV6-6 and TRBJ1-5; D gene uncertain. This CDR3 region has 13 residues. Germline V gene sequence: CDR1 MNHNY, CDR2 SVGAGI (reference sequence). V lost 2 bases and J 7 bases, leaving 9 bases between the germline ends. Here the CDR3 DNA reads TGTGCCAGCAGTTACGCGCAGGCCCAGCCCCAGCATTTT. This translates into CASSYAQAQPQHF.

The CDR3 here is CASSTDEPPASQETQYF. CDR3 bases: TGTGCCAGCAGTACCGACGAGCCGCCGGCCAGTCAAGAGACCCAGTACTTC. The chain links TRBV28 to TRBJ2-5, with D hard to call. CDR1 and CDR2 from the germline V gene are MDHEN and SYDVKM. Trimming removed 5 bases from V and 2 bases from J, with 21 bases in between. This CDR3 region has 17 residues.

The chain is built from TRBV7-9 and TRBJ2-1; TRBD2 matches at 12 bases. The CDR3 has 16 residues. V lost 1 base, J lost 10 bases, and 8 bases stayed unmatched. Germline lookup yields CDR1 SEHNR and CDR2 FQNEAQ (reference sequence). CDR3 DNA sequence: TGTGCCAGCAGCTTAGTAGGACTAGCGGGAAGGGGGGAGCAGTTCTTC. As protein: CASSLVGLAGRGEQFF.

This rearrangement joins TRBV7-6 to TRBJ2-7, with 8 bases that match TRBD2. The CDR3 totals 17 residues. Trimming at V came to 2 bases and at J to 0 bases, leaving 9 bases not matched to a gene. In germline, CDR1 is SGHVS, CDR2 FNYEAQ. CDR3 residues: CASSLWTLAGGSYEQYF. The DNA for the CDR3 is TGTGCCAGCAGCTTATGGACCTTGGCGGGAGGCTCCTACGAGCAGTACTTC.

The chain uses TRBV15 and TRBJ2-3; 10 bases line up with TRBD1. Germline trimming cut 1 base from V and 5 bases from J; bases unmatched to any gene: 6. Germline CDR1 reads LNHNV; CDR2 reads YYDKDF (reference sequence). The CDR3 sequence is 16 residues long. CDR3 region: CATSRGAGTGEDTQYF. CDR3 DNA sequence: TGTGCCACCAGCAGAGGAGCCGGGACAGGGGAAGATACGCAGTATTTT.

On this clone: Other DNA sequences within the sample encode an identical CDR3. The chain has TRBV27 and TRBJ2-1; D perhaps matches TRBD2 (6 bases). The CDR3 spans 15 residues. V was trimmed by 2 bases and J by 2 bases, leaving 10 bases between them. The germline CDR1 and CDR2 sequences are MNHEY and SMNVEV (reference sequence). CDR3 protein: CASSLTGGPYNEQFF. In DNA, the CDR3 is TGTGCCAGCAGTTTAACAGGAGGGCCCTACAATGAGCAGTTCTTC.

This clone occurred once. The chain has TRBV6-5 and TRBJ1-4; 11 bases are a match to TRBD1. This CDR3 has 15 residues. Germline V gene sequence: CDR1 MNHEY, CDR2 SVGAGI. V gave up 1 base and J gave up 5 bases; unmatched junction bases: 0. CDR3 region: CASSYWTGGNEKLFF. The CDR3 bases are TGTGCCAGCAGTTACTGGACAGGGGGCAATGAAAAACTGTTTTTT.

The chain has TRBV19 and TRBJ1-1, with D possibly being TRBD1 (5 bases). The germline V and J ends were trimmed by 7 bases and 5 bases, with 17 bases remaining between them. The germline V gene has CDR1 LNHDA and CDR2 SQIVND (reference sequence). The CDR3 runs to 14 residues. This CDR3 is CASTMTPGRTEAFF. Here the CDR3 DNA reads TGTGCCAGTACGATGACCCCGGGACGGACTGAAGCTTTCTTT.

CDR3 nucleotide sequence: TGTGCCAGCAGCGGTCCCGGGACTAGCGGGACCCTCAGCTCCTACAATGAGCAGTTCTTC. Translated: CASSGPGTSGTLSSYNEQFF. The rearrangement links TRBV14 to TRBJ2-1; 13 bases line up with TRBD2. The length of the CDR3 is 20 residues. The J segment lost 0 bases and the V segment lost 5 bases, leaving 13 bases of the junction unmatched. The germline V gene has CDR1 SGHDN and CDR2 FVKESK.

The CDR3 bases are TGTGCCAGCAGTTTCTCTAGCGGGATCAATGAGCAGTTCTTC. This codes for CASSFSSGINEQFF. This chain links TRBV28 with TRBJ2-1; 9 bases map to TRBD2. Germline V gene lookup returns CDR1 MDHEN and CDR2 SYDVKM. Losses at the gene ends were 3 bases for V and 6 bases for J; bases not matched to a gene: 3. This CDR3 spans 14 amino acids.

V and J are TRBV28 and TRBJ2-2; TRBD1 matches at 9 bases. The germline V gene has CDR1 MDHEN and CDR2 SYDVKM. This CDR3 region has 15 residues. V dropped 5 bases and J dropped 1; count of bases not matched to a gene: 2. CDR3 nucleotide sequence: TGTGCCAGCAGTCGGACAGGGGAGAACACCGGGGAGCTGTTTTTT. This translates into CASSRTGENTGELFF.

The chain couples TRBV4-1 to TRBJ2-7, with D perhaps matching TRBD1 or TRBD2 (5 bases each). The V gene lost 1 base and the J gene lost 2 bases, with 12 bases spanning the gap. CDR1 MGHRA and CDR2 YSYEKL come from the germline V gene. The CDR3 spans 15 residues. For the CDR3, the DNA is TGCGCCAGCAGCCAAGGCCCCGGGGCTCCCTACGAGCAGTACTTC. Amino acid sequence: CASSQGPGAPYEQYF.

The chain couples TRBV6-1 to TRBJ2-7, with TRBD1 matching over 12 bases. CDR3 length: 12 amino acids. The germline CDR1 and CDR2 sequences are MNHNS and SASEGT. Trimming took 11 bases from V and 6 from J; bases not matched to a gene: 5. The CDR3: CAEGTGGREQYF. Written as DNA, the CDR3 is TGTGCCGAGGGGACAGGGGGCCGCGAGCAGTACTTC.

This chain's CDR3 is CASSYSPGGHEQYF. DNA of the CDR3: TGTGCCAGCAGTTACTCTCCAGGGGGCCACGAGCAGTACTTC. V is TRBV6-5 and J is TRBJ2-7; 8 bases agree with TRBD1. V shed 0 bases, J shed 5 bases, and the junction held 3 bases outside the gene matches. This CDR3 contains 14 residues. CDR1 and CDR2 (germline): MNHEY, SVGAGI.

The J gene is TRBJ1-2, the V gene TRBV2; weak D call: TRBD1 (6 bases). V lost 0 bases to trimming and J lost 7 bases, with 15 bases between them. Germline V CDR1 and CDR2: SNHLY, FYNNEI. This CDR3 comprises 15 residues. CDR3 region: CASSEAGAGRAGYTF. DNA for the CDR3: TGTGCCAGCAGTGAAGCGGGGGCGGGGCGGGCTGGCTACACCTTC. The entire variable domain, with the rest obtained from reference TRBV2 and TRBJ1-2, is as follows: EPEVTQTPSHQVTQMGQEVILRCVPISNHLYFYWYRQILGQKVEFLVSFYNNEISEKSEIFDDQFSVERPDGSNFTLKIRSTKLEDSAMYFCASSEAGAGRAGYTFGSGTRLTVV.

The rearrangement joins TRBV27 to TRBJ2-2; 7 nucleotides align to TRBD1. CDR3 length equals 16 residues. Germline V gene data show CDR1 as MNHEY and CDR2 as SMNVEV (reference sequence). Germline trimming cut 5 bases from V and 4 bases from J; bases unmatched to any gene: 10. CDR3 DNA: TGTGCCAGCAGTCACAGACAGGGAATGCGCACCGGGGAGCTGTTTTTT. It codes for CASSHRQGMRTGELFF.

This chain connects TRBV10-2 to TRBJ1-5; D unclear. Germline assignment: CDR1 WSHSY and CDR2 SAAADI. Trimming left V 3 bases short and J 1 base short, with 7 bases between. The CDR3 is 14 amino acids. The CDR3 coding sequence is TGCGCCAGCAGTGACCAGAGCAGCAATCAGCCCCAGCATTTT. Amino acids: CASSDQSSNQPQHF.